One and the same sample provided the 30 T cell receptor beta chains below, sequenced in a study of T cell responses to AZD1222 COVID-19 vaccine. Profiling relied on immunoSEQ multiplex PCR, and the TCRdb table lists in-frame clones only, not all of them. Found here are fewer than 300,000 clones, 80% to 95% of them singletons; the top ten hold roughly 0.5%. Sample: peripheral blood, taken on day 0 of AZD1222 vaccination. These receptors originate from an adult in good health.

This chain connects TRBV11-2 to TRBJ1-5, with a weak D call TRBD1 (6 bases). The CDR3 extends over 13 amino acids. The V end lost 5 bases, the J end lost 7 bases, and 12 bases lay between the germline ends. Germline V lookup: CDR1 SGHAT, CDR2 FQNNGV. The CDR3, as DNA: TGTGCCAGCAGCCCAGGGGTGGGGCAGCCCCAGCATTTT. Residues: CASSPGVGQPQHF.

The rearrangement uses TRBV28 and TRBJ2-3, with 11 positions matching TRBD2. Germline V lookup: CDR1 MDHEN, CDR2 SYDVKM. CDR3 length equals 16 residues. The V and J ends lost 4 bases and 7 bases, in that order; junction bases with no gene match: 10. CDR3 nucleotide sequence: TGTGCCAGCAGTTCAAACACCGGGACTAGCGGTAATACGCAGTATTTT. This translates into CASSSNTGTSGNTQYF.

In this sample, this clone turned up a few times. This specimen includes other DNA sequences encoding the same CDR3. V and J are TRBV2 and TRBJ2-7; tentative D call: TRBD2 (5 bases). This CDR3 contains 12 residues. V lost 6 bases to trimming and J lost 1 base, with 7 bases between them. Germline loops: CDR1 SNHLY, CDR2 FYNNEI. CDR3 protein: CASSRGSYEQYF. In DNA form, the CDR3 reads TGTGCCAGCAGCCGGGGATCCTACGAGCAGTACTTC.

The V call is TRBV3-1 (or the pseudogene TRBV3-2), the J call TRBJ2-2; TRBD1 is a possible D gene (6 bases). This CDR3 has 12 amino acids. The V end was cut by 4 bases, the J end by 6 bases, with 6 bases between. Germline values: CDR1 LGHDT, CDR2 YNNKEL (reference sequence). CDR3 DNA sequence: TGTGCCAGCAGCCGACAGGCCGGGGAGCTGTTTTTT. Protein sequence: CASSRQAGELFF.

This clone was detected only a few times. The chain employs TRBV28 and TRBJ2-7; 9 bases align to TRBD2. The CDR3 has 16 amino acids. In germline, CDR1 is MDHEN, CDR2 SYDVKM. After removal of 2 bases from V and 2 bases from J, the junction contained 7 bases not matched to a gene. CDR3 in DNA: TGTGCCAGCAGTTTACTAATAGCGGGAGACCCCTACGAGCAGTACTTC. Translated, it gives CASSLLIAGDPYEQYF.

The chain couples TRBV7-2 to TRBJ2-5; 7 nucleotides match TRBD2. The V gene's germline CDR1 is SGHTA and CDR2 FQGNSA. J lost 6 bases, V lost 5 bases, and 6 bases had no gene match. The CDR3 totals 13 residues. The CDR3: CASSPSGPQTQYF. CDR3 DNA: TGTGCCAGCAGCCCTAGCGGTCCTCAGACCCAGTACTTC.

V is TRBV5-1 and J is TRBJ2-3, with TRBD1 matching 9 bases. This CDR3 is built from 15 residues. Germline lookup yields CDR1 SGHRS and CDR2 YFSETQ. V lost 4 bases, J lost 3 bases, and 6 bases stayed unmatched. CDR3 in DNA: TGCGCCAGCAGCCTCTGGGACAGGGTTACAGATACGCAGTATTTT. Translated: CASSLWDRVTDTQYF.

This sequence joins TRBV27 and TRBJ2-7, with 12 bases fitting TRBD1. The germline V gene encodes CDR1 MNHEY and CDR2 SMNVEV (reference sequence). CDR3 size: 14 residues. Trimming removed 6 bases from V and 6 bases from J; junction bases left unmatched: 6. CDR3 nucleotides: TGTGCCAGCAGACCCGGGACAGGGGGCCGCGAGCAGTACTTC. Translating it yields CASRPGTGGREQYF.

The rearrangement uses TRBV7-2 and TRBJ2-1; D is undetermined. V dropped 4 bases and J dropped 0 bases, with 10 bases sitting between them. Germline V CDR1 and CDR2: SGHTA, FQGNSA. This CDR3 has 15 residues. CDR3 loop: CASSSQMSSYNEQFF. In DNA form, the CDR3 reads TGTGCCAGCAGCTCCCAGATGAGCTCCTACAATGAGCAGTTCTTC.

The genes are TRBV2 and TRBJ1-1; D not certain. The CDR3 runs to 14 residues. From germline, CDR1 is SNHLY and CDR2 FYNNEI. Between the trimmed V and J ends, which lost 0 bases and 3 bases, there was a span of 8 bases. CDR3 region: CASSEAGLDTEAFF. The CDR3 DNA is TGTGCCAGCAGTGAAGCGGGCCTAGACACTGAAGCTTTCTTT.

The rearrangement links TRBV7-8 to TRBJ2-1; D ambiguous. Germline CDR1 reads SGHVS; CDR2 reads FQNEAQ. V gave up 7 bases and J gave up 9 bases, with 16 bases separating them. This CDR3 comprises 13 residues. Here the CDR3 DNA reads TGTGCCAGCACCCTTAGCCCCCGTTTTGAGCAGTTCTTC. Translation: CASTLSPRFEQFF.

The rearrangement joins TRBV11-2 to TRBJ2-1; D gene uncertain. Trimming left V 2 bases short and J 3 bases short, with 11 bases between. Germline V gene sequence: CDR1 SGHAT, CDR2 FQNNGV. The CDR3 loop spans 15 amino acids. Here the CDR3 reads CASSLLGDHYNEQFF. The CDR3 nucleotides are TGTGCCAGCAGCTTACTCGGCGACCACTACAATGAGCAGTTCTTC.

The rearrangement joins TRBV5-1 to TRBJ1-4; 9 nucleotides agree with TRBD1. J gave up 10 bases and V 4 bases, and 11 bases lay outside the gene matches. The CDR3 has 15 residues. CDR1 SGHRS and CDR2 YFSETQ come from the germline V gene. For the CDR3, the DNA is TGCGCCAGCAGCGAACCGGGACAGGGTGTCGGAAAACTGTTTTTT. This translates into CASSEPGQGVGKLFF.

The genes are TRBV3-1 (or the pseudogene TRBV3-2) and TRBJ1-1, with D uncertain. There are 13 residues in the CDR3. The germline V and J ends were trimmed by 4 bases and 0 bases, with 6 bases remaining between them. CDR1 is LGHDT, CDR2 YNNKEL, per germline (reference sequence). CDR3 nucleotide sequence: TGTGCCAGCAGCCTGTCCTTGAACACTGAAGCTTTCTTT. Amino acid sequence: CASSLSLNTEAFF.

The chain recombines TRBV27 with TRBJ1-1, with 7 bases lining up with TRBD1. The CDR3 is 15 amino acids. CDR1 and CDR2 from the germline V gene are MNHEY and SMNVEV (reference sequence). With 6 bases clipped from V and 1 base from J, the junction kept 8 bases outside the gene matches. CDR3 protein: CASRTQGRQNTEAFF. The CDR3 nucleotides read TGTGCCAGCAGGACACAGGGGAGACAGAACACTGAAGCTTTCTTT.

The CDR3 spells CASSAQGHRDTEAFF. The CDR3 nucleotides are TGCGCCAGCAGTGCCCAGGGTCATCGGGACACTGAAGCTTTCTTT. This chain joins TRBV10-1 and TRBJ1-1; D perhaps matches TRBD1 (5 bases). The ends were cut back, 4 bases at V and 3 bases at J, with 15 bases in the middle. The CDR3 length is 15 residues. Germline values: CDR1 WNHNN, CDR2 SYGVQD (reference sequence).

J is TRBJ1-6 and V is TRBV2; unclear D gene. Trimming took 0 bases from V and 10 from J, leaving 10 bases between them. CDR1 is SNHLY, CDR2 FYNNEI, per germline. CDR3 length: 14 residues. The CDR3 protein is CASSEALQRSPLHF. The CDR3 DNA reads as TGTGCCAGCAGTGAAGCGCTGCAGCGGTCACCCCTCCACTTT.

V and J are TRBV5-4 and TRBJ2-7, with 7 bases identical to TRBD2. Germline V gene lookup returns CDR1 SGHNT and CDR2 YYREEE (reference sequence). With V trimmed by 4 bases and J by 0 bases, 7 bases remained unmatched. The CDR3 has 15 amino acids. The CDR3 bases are TGTGCCAGCAGCCTTTACACGGGAGGCTCCTACGAGCAGTACTTC. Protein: CASSLYTGGSYEQYF. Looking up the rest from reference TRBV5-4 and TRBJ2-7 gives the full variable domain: ETGVTQSPTHLIKTRGQQVTLRCSSQSGHNTVSWYQQALGQGPQFIFQYYREEENGRGNFPPRFSGLQFPNYSSELNVNALELDDSALYLCASSLYTGGSYEQYFGPGTRLTVT.

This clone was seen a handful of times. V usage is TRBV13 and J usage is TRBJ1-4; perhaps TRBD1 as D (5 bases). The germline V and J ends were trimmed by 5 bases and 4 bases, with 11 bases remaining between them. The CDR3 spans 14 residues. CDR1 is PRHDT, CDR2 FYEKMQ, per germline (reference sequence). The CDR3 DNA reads TGTGCCAGCAGCATGGGACCTATTAATGAAAAACTGTTTTTT. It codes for CASSMGPINEKLFF.

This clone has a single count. The CDR3 region has the DNA TGTGCCAGCAGTGAACAGGGTGATGGCTACACCTTC. It is translated as CASSEQGDGYTF. This sequence joins TRBV2 and TRBJ1-2; D may be TRBD1 (5 bases). V was clipped by 2 bases and J by 6 bases, with 7 bases between them. The germline gives CDR1 SNHLY, CDR2 FYNNEI. This CDR3 contains 12 residues.

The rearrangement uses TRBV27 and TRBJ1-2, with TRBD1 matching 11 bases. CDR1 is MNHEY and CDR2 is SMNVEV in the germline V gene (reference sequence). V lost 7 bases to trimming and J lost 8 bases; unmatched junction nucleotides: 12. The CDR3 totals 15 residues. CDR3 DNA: TGTGCCAGCACCGCTGGGACAGGGGGTGCCAACGGCTACACCTTC. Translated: CASTAGTGGANGYTF.

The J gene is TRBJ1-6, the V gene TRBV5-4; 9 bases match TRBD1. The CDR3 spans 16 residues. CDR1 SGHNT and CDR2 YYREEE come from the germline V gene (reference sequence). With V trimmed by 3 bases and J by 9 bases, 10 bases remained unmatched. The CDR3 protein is CASSSSGTGKASPLHF. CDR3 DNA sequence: TGTGCCAGCAGCTCATCTGGGACAGGGAAGGCTTCACCCCTCCACTTT.

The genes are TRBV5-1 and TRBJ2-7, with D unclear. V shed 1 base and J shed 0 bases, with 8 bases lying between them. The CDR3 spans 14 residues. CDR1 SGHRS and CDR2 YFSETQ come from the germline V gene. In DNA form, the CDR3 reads TGCGCCAGCAGCTTGTTGGCGGCCTCCTACGAGCAGTACTTC. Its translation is CASSLLAASYEQYF. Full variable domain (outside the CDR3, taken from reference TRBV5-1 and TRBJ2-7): KAGVTQTPRYLIKTRGQQVTLSCSPISGHRSVSWYQQTPGQGLQFLFEYFSETQRNKGNFPGRFSGRQFSNSRSEMNVSTLELGDSALYLCASSLLAASYEQYFGPGTRLTVT.

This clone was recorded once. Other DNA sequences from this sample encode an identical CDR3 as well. The CDR3: CASSRDSYGYTF. DNA for the CDR3: TGTGCCAGCAGCCGGGACAGCTATGGCTACACCTTC. J is TRBJ1-2 and V is TRBV7-9; TRBD1 aligns across 7 bases. The V gene's germline CDR1 is SEHNR and CDR2 FQNEAQ (reference sequence). The CDR3 sequence is 12 residues long. Unmatched junction bases numbered 1, after V lost 5 bases and J lost 4 bases.

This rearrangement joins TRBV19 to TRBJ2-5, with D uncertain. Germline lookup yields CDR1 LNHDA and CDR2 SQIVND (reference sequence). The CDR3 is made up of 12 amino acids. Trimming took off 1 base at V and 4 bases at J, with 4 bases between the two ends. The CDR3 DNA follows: TGTGCCAGTAGTATAGGACCAGAGACCCAGTACTTC. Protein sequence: CASSIGPETQYF.

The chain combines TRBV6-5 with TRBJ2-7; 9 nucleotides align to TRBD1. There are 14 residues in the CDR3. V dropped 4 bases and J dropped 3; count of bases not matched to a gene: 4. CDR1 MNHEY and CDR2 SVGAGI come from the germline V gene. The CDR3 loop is CASSSQGQGYEQYF. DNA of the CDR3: TGTGCCAGCAGTTCCCAGGGACAGGGCTACGAGCAGTACTTC.

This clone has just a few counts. The CDR3 reads CASVRDRYQPQHF. The CDR3 DNA is TGTGCCAGCGTCCGGGACAGATATCAGCCCCAGCATTTT. The chain combines TRBV28 with TRBJ1-5, with 7 bases that match TRBD1. V lost 8 bases, J lost 5 bases, and 6 bases stayed unmatched. Germline loops: CDR1 MDHEN, CDR2 SYDVKM. The CDR3 runs 13 residues.

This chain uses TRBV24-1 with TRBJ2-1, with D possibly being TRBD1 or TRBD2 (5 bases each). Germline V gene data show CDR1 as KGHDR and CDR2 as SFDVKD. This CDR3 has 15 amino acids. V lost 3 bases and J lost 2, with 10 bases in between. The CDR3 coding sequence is TGTGCCACCAGTGATGGGGACGGCACCTACAATGAGCAGTTCTTC. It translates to CATSDGDGTYNEQFF.

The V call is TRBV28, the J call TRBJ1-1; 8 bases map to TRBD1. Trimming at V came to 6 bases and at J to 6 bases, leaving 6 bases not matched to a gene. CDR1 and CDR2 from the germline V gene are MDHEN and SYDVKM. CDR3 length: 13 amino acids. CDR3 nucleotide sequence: TGTGCCAGCAGCCTGGACAGGGTAGCTGAAGCTTTCTTT. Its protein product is CASSLDRVAEAFF.

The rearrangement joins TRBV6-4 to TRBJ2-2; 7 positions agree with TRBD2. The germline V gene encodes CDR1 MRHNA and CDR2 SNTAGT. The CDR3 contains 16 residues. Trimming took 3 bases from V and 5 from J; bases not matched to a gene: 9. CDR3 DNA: TGTGCCAGCAGTGAGAGAACGGGAGGAGGAACCGGGGAGCTGTTTTTT. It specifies CASSERTGGGTGELFF.